This T cell receptor beta chain emerged from a study of blood T cell repertoires in COVID-19. The CDR3 consists of 15 residues. Germline values: CDR1 MGHRA, CDR2 YSYEKL. V gave up 4 bases and J gave up 2 bases, with 14 bases separating them. The assay was immunoSEQ multiplex PCR, and TCRdb's table has in-frame clones only and misses some. The sample shows about 120,000 clones, 90% of them seen only once. The genes are TRBV4-1 and TRBJ1-1; weak D call: TRBD1 (5 bases). Input material: peripheral blood. The origin of this receptor is a man in his forties or fifties with active COVID-19. CDR3 sequence (DNA): TGCGCCAGCAGCCTTGAAAGGGGCACTAACACTGAAGCTTTCTTT. The encoded protein is CASSLERGTNTEAFF.